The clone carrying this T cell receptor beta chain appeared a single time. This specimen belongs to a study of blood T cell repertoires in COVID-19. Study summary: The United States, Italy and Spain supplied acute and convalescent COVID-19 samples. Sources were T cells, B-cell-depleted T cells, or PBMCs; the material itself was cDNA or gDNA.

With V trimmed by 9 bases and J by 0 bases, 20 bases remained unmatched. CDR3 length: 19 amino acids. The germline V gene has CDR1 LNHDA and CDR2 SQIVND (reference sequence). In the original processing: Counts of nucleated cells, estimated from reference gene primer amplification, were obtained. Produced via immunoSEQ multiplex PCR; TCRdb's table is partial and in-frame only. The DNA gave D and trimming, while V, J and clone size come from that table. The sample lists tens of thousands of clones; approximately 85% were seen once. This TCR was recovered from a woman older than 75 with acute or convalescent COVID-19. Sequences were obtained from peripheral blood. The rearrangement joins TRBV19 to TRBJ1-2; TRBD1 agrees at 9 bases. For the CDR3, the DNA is TGTGCCAGCCGAGTCGGGGGACAGGGTAACTTCCAAGCTAACTATGGCTACACCTTC. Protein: CASRVGGQGNFQANYGYTF.